Presented here are 20 T cell receptor beta chains from one specimen sequenced in a study of T-cell reconstitution after alpha-beta-depleted transplantation in children. The TCRbeta library incorporated unique molecular identifiers. TCRdb called the PCR reads again in MiXCR, with one record for every CDR3 protein. The data contain some 490,000 distinct CDR3 sequences, around 13% of them singletons. The source was PBMCs from the stem cell graft donor, collected from the stem cell graft. Every receptor here comes from a human donor who donated a stem cell graft to a child with combined immunodeficiency.

The chain has TRBV3-1 and TRBJ2-7, with 7 bases matching TRBD2. The V segment lost 0 bases and the J segment 1 base; nucleotides outside the gene matches: 6. Germline V CDR1 and CDR2: LGHDT, YNNKEL (reference sequence). The CDR3 runs to 16 residues. The CDR3: CASSQDISGGSYEQYF. CDR3 coding DNA: TGTGCCAGCAGCCAAGATATATCGGGGGGTTCCTACGAGCAGTACTTC.

The DNA of the CDR3 is TGTGCCAGCAGCGTAGTGGGGACAGTTCAAGAGACCCAGTACTTC. Protein sequence: CASSVVGTVQETQYF. This chain joins TRBV9 and TRBJ2-5; 7 bases match TRBD1. Germline V CDR1 and CDR2: SGDLS, YYNGEE. V was clipped by 0 bases and J by 2 bases; unmatched bases: 4. The CDR3 covers 15 residues.

This clonotype has a count of ten or more. The CDR3 DNA reads as TGTGCCAGCAGCTTTAGGGCTCCGAACACTGAAGCTTTCTTT. Translating it yields CASSFRAPNTEAFF. The V call is TRBV7-8, the J call TRBJ1-1; the D is unclear. The CDR3 covers 14 residues. CDR1 SGHVS and CDR2 FQNEAQ come from the germline V gene. The V and J ends lost 3 bases and 1 base respectively, with 9 bases between them.

The chain uses TRBV2 and TRBJ2-3, with TRBD1 matching over 7 bases. The CDR3 contains 15 residues. J lost 3 bases, V lost 2 bases, and 5 bases had no gene match. CDR1 SNHLY and CDR2 FYNNEI come from the germline V gene. The CDR3 sequence is CASSERQGWTDTQYF. The CDR3, as DNA: TGTGCCAGCAGTGAACGACAGGGCTGGACAGATACGCAGTATTTT.

The chain links TRBV19 to TRBJ2-7; a weak D match, TRBD2 (5 bases). Germline-derived CDR1 and CDR2 are LNHDA and SQIVND (reference sequence). CDR3 size: 13 residues. V lost 3 bases, J lost 5 bases, and 11 bases lay in between. In DNA, the CDR3 is TGTGCCAGTAGTATTGGTCTAGCCCACGAGCAGTACTTC. It translates to CASSIGLAHEQYF. The variable domain in full, with the rest retrieved from reference TRBV19 and TRBJ2-7, is DGGITQSPKYLFRKEGQNVTLSCEQNLNHDAMYWYRQDPGQGLRLIYYSQIVNDFQKGDIAEGYSVSREKKESFPLTVTSAQKNPTAFYLCASSIGLAHEQYFGPGTRLTVT.

This clonotype was counted only a few times. The chain recombines TRBV11-2 with TRBJ2-7; a possible D gene is TRBD2 (7 bases). Looked up from germline, CDR1 is SGHAT and CDR2 is FQNNGV. CDR3 length: 15 residues. The germline V and J ends were trimmed by 4 bases and 2 bases, with 15 bases remaining between them. In nucleotides, the CDR3 is TGTGCCAGCAGCTCCCGGGGGGCCGACACCTACGAGCAGTACTTC. Amino acid sequence: CASSSRGADTYEQYF.

V is TRBV6-5 and J is TRBJ2-7; TRBD2 agrees at 9 bases. V trimming: 2 bases; J trimming: 4 bases; junction bases outside the gene matches: 6. This CDR3 has 15 amino acids. From germline, CDR1 is MNHEY and CDR2 SVGAGI. The CDR3 coding sequence is TGTGCCAGCAGTTACGAGAGCGGGAGGTATTACGAGCAGTACTTC. As protein: CASSYESGRYYEQYF.

The CDR3 reads CASSMGNEQFF. The DNA for the CDR3 is TGTGCCAGTAGTATGGGGAATGAGCAGTTCTTC. The chain recombines TRBV19 with TRBJ2-1; D is ambiguous. The germline V gene encodes CDR1 LNHDA and CDR2 SQIVND (reference sequence). The V and J ends lost 3 bases and 7 bases respectively, with 4 bases between them. The CDR3 length is 11 residues. Filled out from reference TRBV19 and TRBJ2-1, the complete variable domain reads DGGITQSPKYLFRKEGQNVTLSCEQNLNHDAMYWYRQDPGQGLRLIYYSQIVNDFQKGDIAEGYSVSREKKESFPLTVTSAQKNPTAFYLCASSMGNEQFFGPGTRLTVL.

CDR3: CASSLDIYTYEQYF. The DNA for the CDR3 is TGTGCCAGCAGCTTAGATATTTATACCTACGAGCAGTACTTC. This sequence joins TRBV7-2 and TRBJ2-7; no clear D gene. V lost 1 base, J lost 2 bases, and 9 bases lay in between. The CDR3 runs to 14 residues. CDR1 SGHTA and CDR2 FQGNSA come from the germline V gene.

The chain employs TRBV4-1 and TRBJ2-4; no clear D gene. V lost 0 bases and J 2 bases, leaving 11 bases between the germline ends. This CDR3 comprises 16 residues. In germline, CDR1 is MGHRA, CDR2 YSYEKL. The CDR3 coding sequence is TGCGCCAGCAGCCAAGATTCGGGTAGTACCAAAAACATTCAGTACTTC. Translation: CASSQDSGSTKNIQYF.

The rearrangement uses TRBV6-2 or TRBV6-3 and TRBJ2-7, with a weak D call TRBD1 (6 bases). Germline lookup yields CDR1 MNHEY and CDR2 SVGEGT. Between the trimmed V and J ends, which lost 5 bases and 5 bases, there was a span of 22 bases. The CDR3 consists of 16 residues. CDR3 sequence: CASSGRTVMGLDEQYF. DNA of the CDR3: TGTGCCAGCAGTGGACGGACAGTCATGGGCCTCGACGAGCAGTACTTC.

V and J are TRBV6-1 and TRBJ2-1; no reliable D call. The CDR3 extends over 14 amino acids. The germline CDR1 and CDR2 sequences are MNHNS and SASEGT. The ends were cut back, 6 bases at V and 8 bases at J, with 17 bases in the middle. The CDR3 here is CASSSGPRVYEQFF. The CDR3 DNA follows: TGTGCCAGCAGCTCCGGACCTAGGGTTTATGAGCAGTTCTTC.

This clonotype was seen many times. The genes are TRBV9 and TRBJ1-4; 8 bases map to TRBD1. Germline CDR1 SGDLS, CDR2 YYNGEE. The CDR3 has 13 amino acids. After removal of 5 bases from V and 8 bases from J, the junction contained 5 bases not matched to a gene. CDR3 DNA sequence: TGTGCCAGCAGTGGACAGGGCGGCGAAAAACTGTTTTTT. Protein product: CASSGQGGEKLFF.

This clonotype was observed many times. This chain joins TRBV30 and TRBJ2-1; D uncertain. This CDR3 contains 15 residues. V was pared by 2 bases and J by 8 bases, with 19 bases between. Looked up from germline, CDR1 is GTSNPN and CDR2 is SVGIG (reference sequence). The CDR3 DNA reads TGTGCCTGGAGTAGAGGCAGTCCACCCGCCCATGAGCAGTTCTTC. Its translation is CAWSRGSPPAHEQFF.

V usage is TRBV12-3 or TRBV12-4 and J usage is TRBJ2-2, with D uncertain. The CDR3 consists of 15 residues. The V and J ends lost 5 bases and 0 bases respectively, with 10 bases between them. In DNA form, the CDR3 reads TGTGCCAGCAGTCGTAGAGCTACGAACACCGGGGAGCTGTTTTTT. Residues: CASSRRATNTGELFF.

Comments on this clonotype: The CDR3 does not close with the conserved phenylalanine or tryptophan, likely indicating a read error. The rearrangement links TRBV11-2 to TRBJ2-7; 8 bases are a match to TRBD1. V lost 1 base and J lost 5; bases outside the gene matches: 7. The germline CDR1 and CDR2 sequences are SGHAT and FQNNGV. The CDR3 is 15 residues long. The CDR3 DNA reads as TGTGCCAGCAGCTTAGGAGCAGGGGGCATCGACGAGCAGTACTGC. Its translation: CASSLGAGGIDEQYC.

The V gene is TRBV7-9, the J gene TRBJ2-7; D is unclear. This CDR3 spans 15 amino acids. Germline CDR1 SEHNR, CDR2 FQNEAQ (reference sequence). V was clipped by 2 bases and J by 2 bases, with 13 bases between them. CDR3 in amino acids: CASSLFPGVTYEQYF. The CDR3 bases are TGTGCCAGCAGCTTATTCCCAGGAGTCACCTACGAGCAGTACTTC.

This clonotype was counted ten times or more. The chain couples TRBV12-3 or TRBV12-4 to TRBJ2-5, with TRBD2 matching 12 bases. Unmatched junction bases numbered 9, after V lost 5 bases and J lost 5 bases. This CDR3 is 16 amino acids long. The CDR3 bases are TGTGCCAGCAGTCCCTGGACTAGCGGGGACAGGGAGACCCAGTACTTC. Its protein product is CASSPWTSGDRETQYF.

This clonotype occurred a few times. The chain links TRBV5-6 to TRBJ2-1; maybe TRBD2 (5 bases). The V end lost 4 bases, the J end lost 4 bases, and 9 bases lay between the germline ends. CDR1 is SGHDT, CDR2 YYEEEE, per germline. This CDR3 has 13 amino acids. DNA for the CDR3: TGTGCCAGCAGCGCCCGGGGTTACAATGAGCAGTTCTTC. As protein: CASSARGYNEQFF.

This clonotype was picked up many times. The chain recombines TRBV5-1 with TRBJ2-3; 13 bases are a match to TRBD2. V shed 4 bases, J shed 2 bases, and the junction held 4 bases outside the gene matches. CDR3 size: 16 residues. Germline loops: CDR1 SGHRS, CDR2 YFSETQ. Here the CDR3 reads CASSVTSGGSTDTQYF. CDR3 DNA: TGCGCCAGCAGCGTGACTAGCGGGGGGTCCACAGATACGCAGTATTTT. Full variable domain (remainder filled in from reference TRBV5-1 and TRBJ2-3): KAGVTQTPRYLIKTRGQQVTLSCSPISGHRSVSWYQQTPGQGLQFLFEYFSETQRNKGNFPGRFSGRQFSNSRSEMNVSTLELGDSALYLCASSVTSGGSTDTQYFGPGTRLTVL.